The clone carrying this TCR beta chain was seen once. The entry originates in a study of shared clonotypes between healthy human individuals. The method was immunoSEQ multiplex PCR; TCRdb's version includes in-frame clones alone and lacks a portion of them. The data contain a few million clones, 85% to 95% of them singletons. Germline V gene sequence: CDR1 SNHLY, CDR2 FYNNEI. This CDR3 spans 12 amino acids. V dropped 11 bases and J dropped 3 bases, with 11 bases sitting between them. This clonotype originated in a man aged 18 to 29 in good health. V usage is TRBV2 and J usage is TRBJ2-1, with D uncertain. Sequences were obtained from naive CD4+ T cells sorted from blood. Subset meaning: CD45RA+ positively selected. The CDR3 DNA sequence: TGTGCCTCAAGGCCTGACTACAATGAGCAGTTCTTC. It translates to CASRPDYNEQFF.